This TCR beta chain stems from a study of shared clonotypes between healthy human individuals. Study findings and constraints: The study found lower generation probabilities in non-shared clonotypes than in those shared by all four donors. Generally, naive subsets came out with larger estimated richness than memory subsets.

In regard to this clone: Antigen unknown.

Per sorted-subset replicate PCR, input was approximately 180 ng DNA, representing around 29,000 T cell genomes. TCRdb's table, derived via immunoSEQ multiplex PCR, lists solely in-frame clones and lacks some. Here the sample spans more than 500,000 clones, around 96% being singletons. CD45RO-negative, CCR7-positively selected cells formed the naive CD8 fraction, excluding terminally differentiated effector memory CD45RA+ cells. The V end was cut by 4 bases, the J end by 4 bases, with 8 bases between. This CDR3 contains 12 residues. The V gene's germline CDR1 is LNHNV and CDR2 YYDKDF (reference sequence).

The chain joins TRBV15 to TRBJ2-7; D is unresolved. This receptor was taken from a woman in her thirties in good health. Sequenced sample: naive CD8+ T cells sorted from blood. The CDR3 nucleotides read TGTGCCACCAGCATGCTCGGGTACGAGCAGTACTTC. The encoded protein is CATSMLGYEQYF.